Listed below are T cell receptor beta chains from one sample, sequenced in a study of shared clonotypes between healthy human individuals. Measured with immunoSEQ multiplex PCR; TCRdb has only the in-frame clones, and not every one. The table includes millions of clones, more than 85% detected once. Specimen: naive CD8+ T cells from PBMCs. Receptor source: a man aged 18 to 29 in good health. Some clones in this sample may be carry-over from other donors' samples. CDR3s include the opening cysteine and the closing phenylalanine or tryptophan. D genes are given only for firm matches. Clone size is shown for a subset of rows, as once, few, many or a class of expanded clone.

cdr3_aa: CASSPLAGVHEQYF
cdr3_nt: TGTGCCAGTAGCCCTCTAGCGGGAGTCCACGAGCAGTACTTC
d_call: TRBD2
clone_size: NA
j_call: TRBJ2-7
v_call: TRBV19

cdr3_aa: CASSLNTQETQYF
cdr3_nt: TGCGCCAGCAGCTTGAACACCCAAGAGACCCAGTACTTC
d_call: NA
clone_size: once
j_call: TRBJ2-5
v_call: TRBV5-1

cdr3_aa: CASSPSWTKAGEQFF
cdr3_nt: TGTGCCAGCAGCCCCTCTTGGACAAAGGCCGGGGAGCAGTTCTTC
d_call: NA
clone_size: NA
j_call: TRBJ2-1
v_call: TRBV7-9

cdr3_aa: CASWDGYEQYF
cdr3_nt: TGTGCCAGCTGGGACGGCTACGAGCAGTACTTC
d_call: NA
clone_size: NA
j_call: TRBJ2-7
v_call: TRBV27

cdr3_aa: CATSRASRSYEQYF
cdr3_nt: TGTGCCACCAGCAGAGCTTCGAGATCCTACGAGCAGTACTTC
d_call: NA
clone_size: NA
j_call: TRBJ2-7
v_call: TRBV15

cdr3_aa: CASSEKANYGYTF
cdr3_nt: TGTGCCAGCAGTGAAAAAGCTAACTATGGCTACACCTTC
d_call: NA
clone_size: NA
j_call: TRBJ1-2
v_call: TRBV6-1

cdr3_aa: CASSSDRGNSYEQYF
cdr3_nt: TGTGCCAGCAGCTCCGACAGGGGGAACTCCTACGAGCAGTACTTC
d_call: TRBD1
clone_size: NA
j_call: TRBJ2-7
v_call: TRBV5-4

cdr3_aa: CASSMKGGWGYTF
cdr3_nt: TGTGCCAGTAGTATGAAAGGGGGCTGGGGCTACACCTTC
d_call: TRBD1
clone_size: NA
j_call: TRBJ1-2
v_call: TRBV19

cdr3_aa: CASRSRGSAAFF
cdr3_nt: TGTGCCAGCAGGTCAAGGGGGAGTGCAGCTTTCTTT
d_call: NA
clone_size: NA
j_call: TRBJ1-1
v_call: TRBV2

cdr3_aa: CASSFLGSGPQHF
cdr3_nt: TGTGCCAGCAGTTTTCTGGGCTCTGGGCCCCAGCATTTT
d_call: NA
clone_size: NA
j_call: TRBJ1-5
v_call: TRBV27

cdr3_aa: CAISSDGVLYEQYF
cdr3_nt: TGTGCCATCAGTAGCGACGGCGTTTTGTACGAGCAGTACTTC
d_call: NA
clone_size: NA
j_call: TRBJ2-7
v_call: TRBV10-3

cdr3_aa: CASSQPGVQETQYF
cdr3_nt: TGTGCCAGCAGTCAACCCGGGGTCCAAGAGACCCAGTACTTC
d_call: NA
clone_size: NA
j_call: TRBJ2-5
v_call: TRBV6-5

cdr3_aa: CASSETLATEAFF
cdr3_nt: TGCGCCAGCAGCGAGACTCTTGCCACTGAAGCTTTCTTT
d_call: NA
clone_size: NA
j_call: TRBJ1-1
v_call: TRBV5-1

cdr3_aa: CASSSTGTGVIGYTF
cdr3_nt: TGTGCCAGCAGCTCAACTGGGACAGGGGTGATTGGCTACACCTTC
d_call: TRBD1
clone_size: NA
j_call: TRBJ1-2
v_call: TRBV7-2

cdr3_aa: CSVEGGTHIYEQFF
cdr3_nt: TGCAGCGTTGAGGGCGGGACCCACATCTATGAGCAGTTCTTC
d_call: NA
clone_size: NA
j_call: TRBJ2-1
v_call: TRBV29-1

cdr3_aa: CASSELRGRGNIQYF
cdr3_nt: TGTGCCAGCAGTGAATTGAGGGGCAGGGGGAACATTCAGTACTTC
d_call: TRBD1
clone_size: NA
j_call: TRBJ2-4
v_call: TRBV25-1

cdr3_aa: CASIQGGATTDTQYF
cdr3_nt: TGTGCCAGCATCCAGGGGGGGGCGACCACAGATACGCAGTATTTT
d_call: NA
clone_size: NA
j_call: TRBJ2-3
v_call: TRBV7-9

cdr3_aa: CASSGNLAGSYNEQFF
cdr3_nt: TGCGCCAGCAGTGGCAACCTAGCCGGGTCCTACAATGAGCAGTTCTTC
d_call: NA
clone_size: NA
j_call: TRBJ2-1
v_call: TRBV10-1

cdr3_aa: CASSREQYF
cdr3_nt: TGTGCCAGCAGTCGCGAGCAGTACTTC
d_call: NA
clone_size: NA
j_call: TRBJ2-7
v_call: TRBV27

cdr3_aa: CSVEVGTVGTYEQYF
cdr3_nt: TGCAGCGTTGAAGTTGGGACGGTTGGTACCTACGAGCAGTACTTC
d_call: NA
clone_size: NA
j_call: TRBJ2-7
v_call: TRBV29-1

cdr3_aa: CASSPRTGYGYTF
cdr3_nt: TGTGCCAGCAGTCCACGGACAGGCTATGGCTACACCTTC
d_call: TRBD1
clone_size: few
j_call: TRBJ1-2
v_call: TRBV28

cdr3_aa: CASKSLNTRDEKLFF
cdr3_nt: TGTGCCAGCAAGTCTCTTAACACCAGGGATGAAAAACTGTTTTTT
d_call: NA
clone_size: NA
j_call: TRBJ1-4
v_call: TRBV7-6

cdr3_aa: CAWSVRNTEAFF
cdr3_nt: TGTGCCTGGAGTGTTAGAAACACTGAAGCTTTCTTT
d_call: NA
clone_size: NA
j_call: TRBJ1-1
v_call: TRBV30

cdr3_aa: CASSIDSEETQYF
cdr3_nt: TGTGCCAGTAGTATCGACAGTGAAGAGACCCAGTACTTC
d_call: NA
clone_size: NA
j_call: TRBJ2-5
v_call: TRBV19

cdr3_aa: CASSSGSGETQYF
cdr3_nt: TGTGCCAGCAGTAGCGGGAGCGGGGAGACCCAGTACTTC
d_call: TRBD2
clone_size: NA
j_call: TRBJ2-5
v_call: TRBV2

cdr3_aa: CASSPKVGDWQNTGELFF
cdr3_nt: TGTGCCAGCAGCCCCAAGGTCGGGGACTGGCAGAACACCGGGGAGCTGTTTTTT
d_call: NA
clone_size: NA
j_call: TRBJ2-2
v_call: TRBV9

cdr3_aa: CASSHGTGAPEAFF
cdr3_nt: TGTGCCAGCAGCCACGGGACAGGGGCCCCTGAAGCTTTCTTT
d_call: TRBD1
clone_size: NA
j_call: TRBJ1-1
v_call: TRBV5-5

cdr3_aa: CASSPRQGANTEAFF
cdr3_nt: TGTGCCAGCAGTCCCCGACAGGGCGCGAACACTGAAGCTTTCTTT
d_call: TRBD1
clone_size: NA
j_call: TRBJ1-1
v_call: TRBV27

cdr3_aa: CAWTEGWGVNSPLHF
cdr3_nt: TGTGCCTGGACCGAAGGGTGGGGGGTTAATTCACCCCTCCACTTT
d_call: NA
clone_size: NA
j_call: TRBJ1-6
v_call: TRBV30

cdr3_aa: CASSVAGNTGELFF
cdr3_nt: TGTGCCAGCAGCGTAGCAGGTAACACCGGGGAGCTGTTTTTT
d_call: NA
clone_size: NA
j_call: TRBJ2-2
v_call: TRBV9

cdr3_aa: CASSPEDGSSYNEQFF
cdr3_nt: TGTGCCAGCAGCCCCGAAGACGGGAGCTCCTACAATGAGCAGTTCTTC
d_call: NA
clone_size: NA
j_call: TRBJ2-1
v_call: TRBV14

cdr3_aa: CASSPSDTEAFF
cdr3_nt: TGTGCCAGCAGCCCCTCGGACACTGAAGCTTTCTTT
d_call: NA
clone_size: NA
j_call: TRBJ1-1
v_call: TRBV5-4

cdr3_aa: CASSYRTGLNTEAFF
cdr3_nt: TGTGCCAGTAGTTACAGGACAGGGTTGAACACTGAAGCTTTCTTT
d_call: TRBD1
clone_size: few
j_call: TRBJ1-1
v_call: TRBV19

cdr3_aa: CASSPGLGGHEQYF
cdr3_nt: TGTGCCAGCAGCCCAGGACTAGGAGGCCACGAGCAGTACTTC
d_call: TRBD2
clone_size: NA
j_call: TRBJ2-7
v_call: TRBV4-2